These T cell receptor beta chains were read from a single sample in a study of cytomegalovirus exposure and HLA in healthy donors. Measured with immunoSEQ multiplex PCR; TCRdb has only the in-frame clones, and not every one. The table shows tens of thousands of clones, with about three quarters occurring only once. The sample comprised PBMCs. These receptor sequences come from a female donor in good health and CMV-seronegative. CDR3s include the opening cysteine and the closing phenylalanine or tryptophan. The D gene is left open where the match is weak. A clone size is listed for some rows: how often the clone was seen (once, few, many), or a class if it is expanded.

d_call: NA; clone_size: NA; v_call: TRBV28; j_call: TRBJ2-1; cdr3_nt: TGTGCCAGCAGTTTCCAACAGGGTAATGAGCAGTTCTTC; cdr3_aa: CASSFQQGNEQFF
d_call: TRBD2; clone_size: NA; v_call: TRBV25-1; j_call: TRBJ2-5; cdr3_nt: TGTGCCAGCATACGGAGCGGGGGTAGGGAGACCCAGTACTTC; cdr3_aa: CASIRSGGRETQYF
d_call: NA; clone_size: NA; v_call: TRBV9; j_call: TRBJ1-4; cdr3_nt: TGTGCCAGCAGCGTAACTGCAACTAATGAAAAACTGTTTTTT; cdr3_aa: CASSVTATNEKLFF
d_call: NA; clone_size: NA; v_call: TRBV11-2; j_call: TRBJ2-7; cdr3_nt: TGTGCCAGCACCAGTCGGACAGACGGCTTCTACGAGCAGTACTTC; cdr3_aa: CASTSRTDGFYEQYF
d_call: TRBD1; clone_size: once; v_call: TRBV2; j_call: TRBJ1-2; cdr3_nt: TGTGCCAGCAGTCCCGAACAGGGGGCGAATACCTTC; cdr3_aa: CASSPEQGANTF
d_call: NA; clone_size: NA; v_call: TRBV18; j_call: TRBJ2-1; cdr3_nt: TGTGCCAGCTCACCGGATTGGCTAGCGAGGGGTGAGCAGTTCTTC; cdr3_aa: CASSPDWLARGEQFF
d_call: TRBD2; clone_size: NA; v_call: TRBV7-3; j_call: TRBJ2-3; cdr3_nt: TGTGCCAGCAGCTTAAGGTCCGGGGCTAGCGGGGGAAAATACACAGATACGCAGTATTTT; cdr3_aa: CASSLRSGASGGKYTDTQYF
d_call: NA; clone_size: NA; v_call: TRBV6-5; j_call: TRBJ1-5; cdr3_nt: TGTGCCAGCAGTCGCACTTTCAATCAGCCCCAGCATTTT; cdr3_aa: CASSRTFNQPQHF
d_call: NA; clone_size: NA; v_call: TRBV28; j_call: TRBJ2-3; cdr3_nt: TGTGCCAGCAGTCGACGTAGCGCATACACAGATACGCAGTATTTT; cdr3_aa: CASSRRSAYTDTQYF
d_call: NA; clone_size: few; v_call: TRBV18; j_call: TRBJ1-2; cdr3_nt: TGTGCCAGCTCACCACGCAGCTATGGCTACACCTTC; cdr3_aa: CASSPRSYGYTF
d_call: NA; clone_size: few; v_call: TRBV7-3; j_call: TRBJ2-1; cdr3_nt: TGTGCCAGCAGCCCCCGAACCCTTTCTAGCACTGAGCAGTTCTTC; cdr3_aa: CASSPRTLSSTEQFF
d_call: NA; clone_size: NA; v_call: TRBV30; j_call: TRBJ2-4; cdr3_nt: TGTGCCTGGAGTGAGCGCCTAGCCAAAAACATTCAGTACTTC; cdr3_aa: CAWSERLAKNIQYF
d_call: TRBD1; clone_size: few; v_call: TRBV5-5; j_call: TRBJ2-2; cdr3_nt: TGTGCCAGCAGCTTGAGGGGACAGGGGGCGATCGGGGAGCTGTTTTTT; cdr3_aa: CASSLRGQGAIGELFF
d_call: TRBD2; clone_size: NA; v_call: TRBV9; j_call: TRBJ2-1; cdr3_nt: TGTGCCAGCAGCGCGGGACTAGTATTGGACAATGAGCAGTTCTTC; cdr3_aa: CASSAGLVLDNEQFF
d_call: TRBD2; clone_size: NA; v_call: TRBV15; j_call: TRBJ2-5; cdr3_nt: TGTGCCACCAGCAGTAAGACTAGCGGGCAAGAGACCCAGTACTTC; cdr3_aa: CATSSKTSGQETQYF
d_call: NA; clone_size: few; v_call: TRBV7-2; j_call: TRBJ2-5; cdr3_nt: TGTGCCAGCAGCTTCTCCAACAAAGAGACCCAGTACTTC; cdr3_aa: CASSFSNKETQYF
d_call: NA; clone_size: NA; v_call: TRBV25-1; j_call: TRBJ1-6; cdr3_nt: TGTGCCAGCAGTGAATTCGGGGGACGCAATTCACCCCTCCACTTT; cdr3_aa: CASSEFGGRNSPLHF
d_call: NA; clone_size: NA; v_call: TRBV10-2; j_call: TRBJ1-1; cdr3_nt: TGCGCCAGCATCGGTGCGAGGGAAGCTTTCTTT; cdr3_aa: CASIGAREAFF
d_call: NA; clone_size: NA; v_call: TRBV21-1; j_call: TRBJ1-2; cdr3_nt: TGTGCCAGCAGCGAACCGGTTGACAGACCAGATAACTATGGCTACACCTTC; cdr3_aa: CASSEPVDRPDNYGYTF
d_call: TRBD2; clone_size: NA; v_call: TRBV6-4; j_call: TRBJ2-3; cdr3_nt: TGTGCCAGCAGTGCCCTAGCGGGGGGGCCGGATACGCAGTATTTT; cdr3_aa: CASSALAGGPDTQYF